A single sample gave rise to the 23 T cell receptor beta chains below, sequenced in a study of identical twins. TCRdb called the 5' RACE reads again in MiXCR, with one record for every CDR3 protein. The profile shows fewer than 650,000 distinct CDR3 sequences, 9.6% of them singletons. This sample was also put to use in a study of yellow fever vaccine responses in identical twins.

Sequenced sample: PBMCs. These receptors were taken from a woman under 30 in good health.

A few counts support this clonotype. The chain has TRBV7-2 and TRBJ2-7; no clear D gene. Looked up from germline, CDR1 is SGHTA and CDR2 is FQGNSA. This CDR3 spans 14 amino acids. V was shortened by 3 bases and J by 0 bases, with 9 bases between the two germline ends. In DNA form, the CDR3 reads TGTGCCAGCAGCTTGCGACCCAGCTCCTACGAGCAGTACTTC. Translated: CASSLRPSSYEQYF. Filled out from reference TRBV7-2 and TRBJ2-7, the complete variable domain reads GAGVSQSPSNKVTEKGKDVELRCDPISGHTALYWYRQSLGQGLEFLIYFQGNSAPDKSGLPSDRFSAERTGGSVSTLTIQRTQQEDSAVYLCASSLRPSSYEQYFGPGTRLTVT.

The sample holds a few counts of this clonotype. CDR3 sequence reads: CASSLPRTSLKTQYF. The CDR3 coding sequence is TGTGCCAGCAGCTTGCCCAGGACGAGCTTGAAGACCCAGTACTTC. The rearrangement uses TRBV5-6 and TRBJ2-5; D call uncertain. This CDR3 is 15 amino acids long. V dropped 1 base and J dropped 6 bases, with 16 bases sitting between them. Looked up from germline, CDR1 is SGHDT and CDR2 is YYEEEE.

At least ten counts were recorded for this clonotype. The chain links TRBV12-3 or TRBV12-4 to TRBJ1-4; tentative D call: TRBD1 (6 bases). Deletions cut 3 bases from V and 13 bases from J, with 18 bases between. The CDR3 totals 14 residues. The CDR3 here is CASSLTPIRGGLFF. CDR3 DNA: TGTGCCAGCAGTTTGACGCCTATTAGGGGGGGACTGTTTTTT.

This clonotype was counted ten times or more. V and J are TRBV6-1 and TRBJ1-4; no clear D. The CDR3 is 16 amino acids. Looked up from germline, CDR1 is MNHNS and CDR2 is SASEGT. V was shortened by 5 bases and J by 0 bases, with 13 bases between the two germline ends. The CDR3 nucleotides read TGTGCCAGCAGTCTCAGGACGGTTGCAACTAATGAAAAACTGTTTTTT. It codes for CASSLRTVATNEKLFF.

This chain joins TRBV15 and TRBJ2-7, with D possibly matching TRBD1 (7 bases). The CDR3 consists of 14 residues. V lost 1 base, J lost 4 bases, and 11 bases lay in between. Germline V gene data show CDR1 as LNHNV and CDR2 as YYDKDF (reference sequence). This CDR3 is CATSRAQGGYEQYF. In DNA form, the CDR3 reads TGTGCCACCAGCAGAGCCCAGGGGGGTTACGAGCAGTACTTC.

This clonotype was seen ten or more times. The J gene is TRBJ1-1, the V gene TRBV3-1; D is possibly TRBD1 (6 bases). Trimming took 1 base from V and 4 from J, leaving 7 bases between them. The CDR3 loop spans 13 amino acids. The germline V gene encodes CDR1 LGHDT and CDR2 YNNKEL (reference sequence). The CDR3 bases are TGTGCCAGCAGCCAAGTAGGGGGCACTGAAGCTTTCTTT. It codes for CASSQVGGTEAFF.

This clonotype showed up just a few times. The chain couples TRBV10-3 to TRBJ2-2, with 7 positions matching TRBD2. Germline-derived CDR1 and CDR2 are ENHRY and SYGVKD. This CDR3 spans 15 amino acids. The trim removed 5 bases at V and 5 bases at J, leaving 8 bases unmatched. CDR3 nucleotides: TGTGCCATCAGTACCGGGGAGCGGGAAACCGGGGAGCTGTTTTTT. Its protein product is CAISTGERETGELFF.

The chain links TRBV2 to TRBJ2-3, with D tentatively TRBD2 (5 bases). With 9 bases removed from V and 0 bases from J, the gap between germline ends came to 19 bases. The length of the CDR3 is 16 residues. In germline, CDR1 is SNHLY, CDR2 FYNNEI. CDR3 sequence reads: CARSKLGGTSTDTQYF. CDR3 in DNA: TGTGCCAGAAGCAAACTAGGAGGTACCAGCACAGATACGCAGTATTTT.

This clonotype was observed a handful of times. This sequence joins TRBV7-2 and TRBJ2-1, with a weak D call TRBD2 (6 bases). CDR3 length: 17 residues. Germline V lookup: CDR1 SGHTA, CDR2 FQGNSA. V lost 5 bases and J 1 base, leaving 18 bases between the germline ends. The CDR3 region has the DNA TGTGCCAGCAGCCCTTGGGGCGGGGATCGGTCCTACAATGAGCAGTTCTTC. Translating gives CASSPWGGDRSYNEQFF.

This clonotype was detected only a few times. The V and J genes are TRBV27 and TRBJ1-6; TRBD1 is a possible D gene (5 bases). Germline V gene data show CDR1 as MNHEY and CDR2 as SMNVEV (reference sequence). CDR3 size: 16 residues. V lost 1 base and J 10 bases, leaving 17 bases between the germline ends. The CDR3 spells CASSLLAQGPGSPLHF. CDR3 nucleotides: TGTGCCAGCAGTTTATTAGCCCAGGGCCCAGGGTCACCCCTCCACTTT.

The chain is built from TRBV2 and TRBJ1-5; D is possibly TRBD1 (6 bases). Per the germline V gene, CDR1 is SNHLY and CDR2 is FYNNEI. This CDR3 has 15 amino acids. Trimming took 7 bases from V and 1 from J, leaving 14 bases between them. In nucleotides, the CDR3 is TGTGCCAGCAATTTTACAGGGAGCAGCAATCAGCCCCAGCATTTT. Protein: CASNFTGSSNQPQHF.

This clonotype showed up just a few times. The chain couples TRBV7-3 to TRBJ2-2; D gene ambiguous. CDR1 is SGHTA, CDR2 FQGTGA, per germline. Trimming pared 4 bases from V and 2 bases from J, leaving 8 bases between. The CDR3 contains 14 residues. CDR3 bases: TGTGCCAGCAGCTCCCAGGTTAACACCGGGGAGCTGTTTTTT. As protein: CASSSQVNTGELFF.

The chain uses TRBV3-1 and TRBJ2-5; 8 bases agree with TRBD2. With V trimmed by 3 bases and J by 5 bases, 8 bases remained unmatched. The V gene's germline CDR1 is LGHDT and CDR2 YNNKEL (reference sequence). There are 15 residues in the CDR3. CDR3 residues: CASSHAGLVVETQYF. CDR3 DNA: TGTGCCAGCAGCCACGCGGGACTAGTGGTTGAGACCCAGTACTTC.

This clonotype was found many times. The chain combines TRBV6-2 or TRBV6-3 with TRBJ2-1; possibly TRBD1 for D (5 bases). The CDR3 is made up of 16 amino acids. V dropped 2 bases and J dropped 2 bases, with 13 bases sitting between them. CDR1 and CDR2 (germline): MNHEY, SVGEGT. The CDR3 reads CASSYGAEPTYNEQFF. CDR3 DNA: TGTGCCAGCAGTTACGGGGCGGAACCAACCTACAATGAGCAGTTCTTC.

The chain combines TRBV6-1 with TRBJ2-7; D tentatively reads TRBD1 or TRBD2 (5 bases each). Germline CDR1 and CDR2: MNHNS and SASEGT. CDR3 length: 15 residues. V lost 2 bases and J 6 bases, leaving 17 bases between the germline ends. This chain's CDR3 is CASSESWGTRGEQYF. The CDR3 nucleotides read TGTGCCAGCAGTGAATCATGGGGGACCCGGGGCGAGCAGTACTTC.

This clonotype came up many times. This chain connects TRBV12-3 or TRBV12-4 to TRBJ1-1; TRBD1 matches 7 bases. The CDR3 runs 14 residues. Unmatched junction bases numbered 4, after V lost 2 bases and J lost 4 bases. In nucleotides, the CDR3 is TGTGCCAGCAGTTTACACAGGGGTTCCACTGAAGCTTTCTTT. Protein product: CASSLHRGSTEAFF.

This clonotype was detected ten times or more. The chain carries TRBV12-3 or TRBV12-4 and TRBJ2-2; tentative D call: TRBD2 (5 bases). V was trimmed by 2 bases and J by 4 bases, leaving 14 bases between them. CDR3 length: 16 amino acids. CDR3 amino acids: CASSLLLRGVTGELFF. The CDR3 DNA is TGTGCCAGCAGTTTACTGCTCCGGGGTGTCACCGGGGAGCTGTTTTTT.

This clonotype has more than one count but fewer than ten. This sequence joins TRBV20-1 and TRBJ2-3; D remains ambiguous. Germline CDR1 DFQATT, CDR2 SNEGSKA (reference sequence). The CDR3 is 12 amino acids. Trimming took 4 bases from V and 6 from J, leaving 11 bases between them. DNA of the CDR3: TGCAGTGCTACCTCGGGCGCGGATACGCAGTATTTT. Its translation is CSATSGADTQYF.

CDR3 bases: TGTGCCAGCAGTGAAAACAGGGGGCGAACTGAAGCTTTCTTT. This sequence encodes CASSENRGRTEAFF. The chain combines TRBV6-1 with TRBJ1-1, with 9 bases fitting TRBD1. The ends lost 2 bases at V and 5 bases at J; junction bases unmatched: 3. The CDR3 totals 14 residues. The germline CDR1 and CDR2 sequences are MNHNS and SASEGT.

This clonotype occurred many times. This CDR3 reads CASSNTGAYEQYF. Here the CDR3 DNA reads TGTGCCAGCAGTAACACAGGGGCCTACGAGCAGTACTTC. The chain is built from TRBV12-3 or TRBV12-4 and TRBJ2-7; 7 bases are a match to TRBD1. The trim removed 5 bases at V and 2 bases at J, leaving 3 bases unmatched. The CDR3 loop spans 13 amino acids.

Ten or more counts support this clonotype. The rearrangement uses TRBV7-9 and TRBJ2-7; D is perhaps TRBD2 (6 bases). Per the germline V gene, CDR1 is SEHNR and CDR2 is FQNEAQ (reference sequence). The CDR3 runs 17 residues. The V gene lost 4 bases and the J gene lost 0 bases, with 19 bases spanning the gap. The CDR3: CASSSLVGGGLSYEQYF. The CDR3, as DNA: TGTGCCAGCAGCTCCCTAGTCGGAGGAGGGCTCTCCTACGAGCAGTACTTC.

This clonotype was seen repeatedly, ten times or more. The CDR3 nucleotides read TGCGCCAGCAGCTTGGTTTCCCGGGACGCCGGACTAGCGGGGTCTCTGCAGTACTTC. It translates to CASSLVSRDAGLAGSLQYF. V is TRBV5-1 and J is TRBJ2-7, with 12 bases lining up with TRBD2. Germline lookup yields CDR1 SGHRS and CDR2 YFSETQ. The CDR3 spans 19 residues. V gave up 0 bases and J gave up 9 bases; unmatched junction bases: 19.

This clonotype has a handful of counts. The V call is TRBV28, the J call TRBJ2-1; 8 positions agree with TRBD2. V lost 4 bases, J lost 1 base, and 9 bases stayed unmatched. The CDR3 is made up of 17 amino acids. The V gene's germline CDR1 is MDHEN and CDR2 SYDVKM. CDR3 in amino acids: CASSSPSSSGSYNEQFF. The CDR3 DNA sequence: TGTGCCAGCAGTTCCCCCTCCTCTAGCGGGTCCTACAATGAGCAGTTCTTC.